These 22 T cell receptor beta chains originate from one sample sequenced in a study of T cells after yellow fever vaccination. TCRdb reprocessed the 5' RACE reads with MiXCR, giving one entry per CDR3 protein. This repertoire shows 500,000 to 650,000 distinct CDR3 sequences, about a sixth found once; its top ten account for 15% to 20%. Sequences were derived from PBMCs, sampled 4 to 6 days after the first yellow fever vaccination. The receptors stem from a man between 18 and 35 years old who received the YFV17D yellow fever vaccine.

The chain combines TRBV4-2 with TRBJ2-2; 7 bases are shared with TRBD2. Germline values: CDR1 LGHNA, CDR2 YNFKEQ. The CDR3 loop spans 14 amino acids. V gave up 5 bases and J gave up 4 bases; unmatched junction bases: 4. CDR3 coding DNA: TGTGCCAGCAGCGGACTAGGAATCACCGGGGAGCTGTTTTTT. Translation gives CASSGLGITGELFF.

The chain combines TRBV4-2 with TRBJ1-1; D gene ambiguous. CDR3 length equals 14 residues. CDR1 is LGHNA and CDR2 is YNFKEQ in the germline V gene. The V gene lost 1 base and the J gene lost 0 bases, with 6 bases spanning the gap. The CDR3 DNA sequence: TGTGCCAGCAGCCAAGTAACACTGAACACTGAAGCTTTCTTT. Residues: CASSQVTLNTEAFF.

The CDR3 DNA is TGTGCCAGTAGTGCGACTACGGAGACCCAGTACTTC. This gives the protein CASSATTETQYF. The chain is built from TRBV19 and TRBJ2-5; possibly TRBD2 for D (5 bases). The germline gives CDR1 LNHDA, CDR2 SQIVND (reference sequence). The V and J ends lost 5 bases and 5 bases respectively, with 9 bases between them. The CDR3 loop spans 12 amino acids.

A few counts support this clonotype. J is TRBJ2-7 and V is TRBV4-3; D may correspond to TRBD1 or TRBD2 (5 bases each). Germline lookup yields CDR1 LGHNA and CDR2 YSLEER. V was pared by 2 bases and J by 2 bases, with 13 bases between. The CDR3 length is 15 residues. The CDR3: CASSQKGTSAYEQYF. The CDR3 DNA follows: TGCGCCAGCAGCCAAAAGGGGACCTCTGCCTACGAGCAGTACTTC.

This clonotype was detected many times. V is TRBV4-3 and J is TRBJ2-2, with 10 bases aligning to TRBD1. V gave up 4 bases and J gave up 7 bases; unmatched junction bases: 3. Looked up from germline, CDR1 is LGHNA and CDR2 is YSLEER. This CDR3 has 14 amino acids. CDR3 sequence: CASSPDRGSGELFF. The CDR3 coding sequence is TGCGCCAGCAGCCCGGACAGGGGGAGCGGGGAGCTGTTTTTT.

A few counts support this clonotype. The gene calls are TRBV15 and TRBJ2-7; 7 positions agree with TRBD2. Germline assignment: CDR1 LNHNV and CDR2 YYDKDF (reference sequence). This CDR3 comprises 17 residues. Trimming cost V 1 base and J 3 bases; bases outside gene matches: 12. The CDR3 DNA reads as TGTGCCACCAGCAGAGGCCGAGGTCCGGGACTAAGCTACGAGCAGTACTTC. Its protein product is CATSRGRGPGLSYEQYF. Variable domain in full (rest from reference TRBV15 and TRBJ2-7): DAMVIQNPRYQVTQFGKPVTLSCSQTLNHNVMYWYQQKSSQAPKLLFHYYDKDFNNEADTPDNFQSRRPNTSFCFLDIRSPGLGDTAMYLCATSRGRGPGLSYEQYFGPGTRLTVT.

This clonotype has just a few counts. The chain links TRBV6-5 to TRBJ2-2; perhaps TRBD1 as D (5 bases). CDR1 is MNHEY, CDR2 SVGAGI, per germline. This CDR3 spans 14 amino acids. Between the trimmed V and J ends, which lost 3 bases and 1 base, there was a span of 6 bases. Here the CDR3 reads CASSYQGNTGELFF. The CDR3 DNA reads as TGTGCCAGCAGTTATCAGGGGAACACCGGGGAGCTGTTTTTT.

This sequence joins TRBV4-3 and TRBJ1-5; possibly TRBD1 for D (5 bases). Trimming cost V 1 base and J 4 bases, with 14 bases left between them. Germline V CDR1 and CDR2: LGHNA, YSLEER. The CDR3 extends over 16 amino acids. CDR3 nucleotide sequence: TGCGCCAGCAGCCAAGGCCCCCTCGGGGCTAATCAGCCCCAGCATTTT. Translating it yields CASSQGPLGANQPQHF.

This clonotype was counted between two and nine times. The chain couples TRBV12-3 or TRBV12-4 to TRBJ2-3; tentatively, D is TRBD2 (5 bases). V was shortened by 6 bases and J by 4 bases, with 14 bases between the two germline ends. There are 14 residues in the CDR3. The CDR3 DNA is TGTGCCAGCAGCCCACTAGGGCAGCCAGATACGCAGTATTTT. This translates into CASSPLGQPDTQYF.

The chain couples TRBV4-3 to TRBJ1-1; TRBD1 aligns across 9 bases. Germline CDR1 and CDR2: LGHNA and YSLEER. CDR3 length: 17 residues. Trimming removed 1 base from V and 6 bases from J; junction bases left unmatched: 12. This chain's CDR3 is CASSQGTGVWFLAEAFF. As DNA, the CDR3 is TGCGCCAGCAGCCAAGGGACAGGGGTCTGGTTTTTGGCTGAAGCTTTCTTT.

This clonotype came up a few times. This chain uses TRBV4-3 with TRBJ1-2; 7 bases are a match to TRBD1. Germline lookup yields CDR1 LGHNA and CDR2 YSLEER. J was trimmed by 8 bases and V by 7 bases; bases with no gene match: 10. The CDR3 contains 13 residues. The CDR3 region is CASTKRGRRGYTF. In DNA, the CDR3 is TGCGCCAGCACCAAAAGGGGGCGGCGGGGCTACACCTTC.

The genes are TRBV14 and TRBJ2-3; D gene ambiguous. From germline, CDR1 is SGHDN and CDR2 FVKESK. With 1 base removed from V and 2 bases from J, the gap between germline ends came to 7 bases. This CDR3 region has 14 residues. The CDR3 here is CASSQVSNTDTQYF. CDR3 in DNA: TGTGCCAGCAGCCAAGTGAGCAACACAGATACGCAGTATTTT.

The chain links TRBV5-1 to TRBJ2-7; TRBD1 is a possible D gene (6 bases). The CDR3 consists of 12 residues. CDR1 is SGHRS and CDR2 is YFSETQ in the germline V gene. V was pared by 7 bases and J by 3 bases, with 11 bases between. CDR3 sequence reads: CASSRGHYEQYF. The DNA for the CDR3 is TGCGCCAGCTCCAGGGGTCACTACGAGCAGTACTTC.

The rearrangement links TRBV11-1 to TRBJ2-5, with D possibly called TRBD1 or TRBD2 (5 bases each). CDR3 length: 17 residues. The germline V gene encodes CDR1 SGHAT and CDR2 FQDESV (reference sequence). Trimming removed 5 bases from V and 4 bases from J, with 23 bases in between. CDR3 protein: CASSPGLVGPRGETQYF. CDR3 sequence (DNA): TGTGCCAGCAGCCCCGGCTTAGTAGGGCCGAGGGGAGAGACCCAGTACTTC.

The chain has TRBV10-3 and TRBJ2-6; 7 nucleotides align to TRBD1. The CDR3 totals 16 residues. After removal of 4 bases from V and 0 bases from J, the junction contained 3 bases not matched to a gene. From germline, CDR1 is ENHRY and CDR2 SYGVKD. Here the CDR3 reads CAISGGQPSGANVLTF. CDR3 bases: TGTGCCATCAGTGGGGGACAGCCCTCTGGGGCCAACGTCCTGACTTTC.

This chain joins TRBV3-1 and TRBJ2-5, with D unresolved. V was trimmed by 4 bases and J by 4 bases, leaving 13 bases between them. CDR3 length equals 14 residues. Germline CDR1 reads LGHDT; CDR2 reads YNNKEL (reference sequence). The CDR3 nucleotides are TGTGCCAGCAGCCTCGGACGCAGTCGAGAGACCCAGTACTTC. Translated: CASSLGRSRETQYF.

The J gene is TRBJ2-1, the V gene TRBV24-1; TRBD1 aligns across 9 bases. This CDR3 comprises 18 residues. Germline-derived CDR1 and CDR2 are KGHDR and SFDVKD. Trimming removed 1 base from V and 0 bases from J; junction bases left unmatched: 6. The CDR3 here is CATSDFGTGPSSYNEQFF. For the CDR3, the DNA is TGTGCCACCAGTGATTTTGGGACAGGGCCTAGCTCCTACAATGAGCAGTTCTTC.

This chain connects TRBV11-2 to TRBJ2-3; no clear D. The CDR3 length is 14 residues. V gave up 6 bases and J gave up 0 bases, with 10 bases separating them. Looked up from germline, CDR1 is SGHAT and CDR2 is FQNNGV. The CDR3: CASSSWRSTDTQYF. The CDR3 nucleotides are TGTGCCAGCAGTTCGTGGCGCAGCACAGATACGCAGTATTTT.

The V and J genes are TRBV24-1 and TRBJ2-2; unclear D gene. Trimming pared 5 bases from V and 6 bases from J, leaving 12 bases between. Germline assignment: CDR1 KGHDR and CDR2 SFDVKD. The CDR3 has 14 amino acids. CDR3 in amino acids: CATSGPSWSGELFF. The CDR3 DNA sequence: TGTGCCACCAGTGGTCCCAGTTGGTCCGGGGAGCTGTTTTTT.

This clonotype was detected many times. The rearrangement links TRBV6-2 or TRBV6-3 to TRBJ2-5, with no clear D. CDR1 is MNHEY, CDR2 SVGEGT, per germline. V lost 5 bases and J lost 5, with 9 bases in between. The CDR3 is made up of 12 amino acids. The CDR3 DNA follows: TGTGCCAGCAGTCCAACGGATGAGACCCAGTACTTC. This gives the protein CASSPTDETQYF.

The table lists this clonotype with a few counts. V is TRBV7-3 and J is TRBJ1-1; D possibly corresponds to TRBD1 (5 bases). This CDR3 has 13 residues. Germline V gene data show CDR1 as SGHTA and CDR2 as FQGTGA. V lost 4 bases, J lost 4 bases, and 10 bases lay in between. The CDR3 here is CASSSWQGTEAFF. In DNA form, the CDR3 reads TGTGCCAGCAGCTCATGGCAGGGCACTGAAGCTTTCTTT.

This clonotype was seen a handful of times. This sequence joins TRBV29-1 and TRBJ1-2; D perhaps matches TRBD1 (5 bases). The germline CDR1 and CDR2 sequences are SQVTM and ANQGSEA. The germline V and J ends were trimmed by 6 bases and 0 bases, with 11 bases remaining between them. The CDR3 spans 13 residues. In DNA form, the CDR3 reads TGCAGCGTCCCCGACAGTGCTAACTATGGCTACACCTTC. Translation gives CSVPDSANYGYTF. Drawing the rest from reference TRBV29-1 and TRBJ1-2, the complete variable domain is SAVISQKPSRDICQRGTSLTIQCQVDSQVTMMFWYRQQPGQSLTLIATANQGSEATYESGFVIDKFPISRPNLTFSTLTVSNMSPEDSSIYLCSVPDSANYGYTFGSGTRLTVV.